These T cell receptor beta chains were read from a single sample in a study of shared clonotypes between healthy human individuals. The repertoire was sequenced with immunoSEQ multiplex PCR; TCRdb's copy has only in-frame clones and lacks some. This sample yields some 2.4 million clones, of which approximately 93% are seen a single time; about 0.38% belongs to the top ten. The sample consisted of naive CD4+ T cells from PBMCs. Receptors originate from a man aged 18 to 30 in good health. Some clones in this sample may be carry-over from other donors' samples. Each CDR3 is given with its conserved first and last residue. The D gene is left open where the match is weak. Size is stated for part of the rows, as once, few or many counts, or as a class when the clone is expanded.

.	TRBV28	.	TRBJ2-1	TGTGCCAGCAGTTTAATAGGGAATGAGCAGTTCTTC	CASSLIGNEQFF
.	TRBV28	.	TRBJ2-6	TGTGCCAGCACCCCAGGGGTCTCTGGGGCCAACGTCCTGACTTTC	CASTPGVSGANVLTF
TRBD1	TRBV18	.	TRBJ1-1	TGTGCCAGCTCACCCAGGGGGATGAACACTGAAGCTTTCTTT	CASSPRGMNTEAFF
.	TRBV5-8	.	TRBJ1-5	TGTGCCAGCAGCCCGGGGGTATATAGCAATCAGCCCCAGCATTTT	CASSPGVYSNQPQHF
TRBD2	TRBV6-1	.	TRBJ2-7	TGTGCCAGCAGTGGAAGGGTGGCTAGCGGGAGGAACGAGCAGTACTTC	CASSGRVASGRNEQYF
.	TRBV4-2	once	TRBJ2-7	TGTGCCAGCAGCCAGGGCGGGGCAATAGGGGCTTACGAGCAGTACTTC	CASSQGGAIGAYEQYF
.	TRBV7-9	.	TRBJ2-3	TGTGCCAGCAGCTTAGCGGGGCCTAGCACAGATACGCAGTATTTT	CASSLAGPSTDTQYF
.	TRBV28	.	TRBJ1-2	TGTGCCAGCAGGGTATCCTCTACCTCGAGCTATGGCTACACCTTC	CASRVSSTSSYGYTF
TRBD1	TRBV5-1	.	TRBJ2-3	TGCGCCAGCAGCCAAGGGACAGCCTTAGGAGATACGCAGTATTTT	CASSQGTALGDTQYF
TRBD1	TRBV6-5	.	TRBJ1-5	TGTGCCAGCACCAGGGACAGGGTAGGCAATCAGCCCCAGCATTTT	CASTRDRVGNQPQHF
TRBD1	TRBV7-3	.	TRBJ2-7	TGTGCCAGCAGCTTACTCGGGACAGGGCCTTCCTACGAGCAGTACTTC	CASSLLGTGPSYEQYF
TRBD2	TRBV6-4	.	TRBJ2-5	TGTGCCAACGTCCCGGGAACTAGCGTCCATCTTAAGGGGACCCAGTACTTC	CANVPGTSVHLKGTQYF
.	TRBV14	once	TRBJ2-3	TGTGCCAGCAGCCAAGATCTTCGAGGGCCCGGCACAGATACGCAGTATTTT	CASSQDLRGPGTDTQYF
TRBD1	TRBV29-1	.	TRBJ2-3	TGCAGCGTTCAGCAGGGGGCGTTCACAGATACGCAGTATTTT	CSVQQGAFTDTQYF
.	TRBV21-1	.	TRBJ2-3	TGTGCCAGCAGCAGAACCGGGACTCTAAACACAGATACGCAGTATTTT	CASSRTGTLNTDTQYF
.	TRBV28	once	TRBJ1-3	TGTGCCAGCAGTTTATTTGGGCAGAAGACTGGAAACACCATATATTTT	CASSLFGQKTGNTIYF
TRBD1	TRBV19	.	TRBJ1-1	TGTGCCAGTAGTACCCACAGGGGGCGAGTTACTGAAGCTTTCTTT	CASSTHRGRVTEAFF
.	TRBV2	.	TRBJ2-5	TGTGCCAGCTTGTCATCGGAGACCCAGTACTTC	CASLSSETQYF
.	TRBV15	once	TRBJ2-3	TGTGCCACCAGCAGAGATCAAGGGACTTACGCAGTGGATACGCAGTATTTT	CATSRDQGTYAVDTQYF
.	TRBV28	.	TRBJ1-5	TGTGCCAGCAGTATCGGGGGATATAGCAATCAGCCCCAGCATTTT	CASSIGGYSNQPQHF
.	TRBV7-9	.	TRBJ1-1	TGTGCCAGCAGCTTAGGAGCGAGTGAAGCTTTCTTT	CASSLGASEAFF
TRBD1	TRBV28	.	TRBJ1-2	TGTGCCAGCAGCTCCCCCCAGGGGGCGCCTAACTATGGCTACACCTTC	CASSSPQGAPNYGYTF
TRBD2	TRBV9	.	TRBJ2-3	TGTGCCAGCAGCCCCCTGACTAGCGGGAGGGCCGGCACAGATACGCAGTATTTT	CASSPLTSGRAGTDTQYF
.	TRBV4-1	.	TRBJ1-1	TGCGCCAGCAGCCAAGCACAGGGAAAGGTGAACACTGAAGCTTTCTTT	CASSQAQGKVNTEAFF
.	TRBV6-1	once	TRBJ1-5	TGTGCCAGCAGGAGGGGCAATCAGCCCCAGCATTTT	CASRRGNQPQHF
.	TRBV5-1	once	TRBJ1-5	TGCGCCAGCAGCTTAGGGCTCCTGGGCAGCGATCAGCCCCAGCATTTT	CASSLGLLGSDQPQHF
.	TRBV2	.	TRBJ1-4	TGTGCCACCTCGAGCCAGGGTGGGTCGGGTGAAAAACTGTTTTTT	CATSSQGGSGEKLFF
.	TRBV7-8	.	TRBJ2-3	TGTGCCAGCAGCCAAGGACCTAACTGGGATACGCAGTATTTT	CASSQGPNWDTQYF
.	TRBV4-3	.	TRBJ2-3	TGCGCCAGCAGCCAAGATCGCATAGATACGCAGTATTTT	CASSQDRIDTQYF
TRBD1	TRBV4-1	once	TRBJ1-2	TGCGCCAGCAGACTACCGGGACAGGGGTCGGGGGGCTACACCTTC	CASRLPGQGSGGYTF
.	TRBV18	once	TRBJ1-3	TGTGCCAGCTCACCGCGGACGGAGACTGGAAACACCATATATTTT	CASSPRTETGNTIYF
TRBD1	TRBV6-1	.	TRBJ1-2	TGTGCCAGCAGCAGGACAGGGGGCTTGTATGGCTACACCTTC	CASSRTGGLYGYTF
.	TRBV9	.	TRBJ1-4	TGTGCCAGCAGCGTAGGAGGGGTTAATGAAAAACTGTTTTTT	CASSVGGVNEKLFF
.	TRBV6-1	.	TRBJ2-1	TGTGCCACGAGCAGTGGAGGGAGTAATGAGCAGTTCTTC	CATSSGGSNEQFF
.	TRBV5-1	.	TRBJ1-4	TGCGCCAGCAGCTTGGGCAGAGCAACTAATGAAAAACTGTTTTTT	CASSLGRATNEKLFF
.	TRBV4-1	.	TRBJ2-7	TGCGCCAGCAGCCAAGATTGGTTGAGACAAACAAATACCTACGAGCAGTACTTC	CASSQDWLRQTNTYEQYF
.	TRBV5-1	.	TRBJ2-1	TGCGCCAGCAGCCAAGGGCCCGCGGTTTCCTACAATGAGCAGTTCTTC	CASSQGPAVSYNEQFF
.	TRBV25-1	.	TRBJ1-5	TGTGCCAGCAGTGGAAGAGGGCGTAGGCAGCCCCAGCATTTT	CASSGRGRRQPQHF
.	TRBV7-3	.	TRBJ1-1	TGTGCCAGCAGCTTAACGGGATTCACTGAAGCTTTCTTT	CASSLTGFTEAFF
.	TRBV28	.	TRBJ2-7	TGTGCCAGCAGTCCCGGCACCGGGGGCAACGAGCAGTACTTC	CASSPGTGGNEQYF
.	TRBV7-2	.	TRBJ1-1	TGTGCCAGCAGCTTATGGCAGCTCGTGAACACTGAAGCTTTCTTT	CASSLWQLVNTEAFF
.	TRBV30	.	TRBJ2-2	TGTGCCTGGACCAATTGGGGAACCGGGGAGCTGTTTTTT	CAWTNWGTGELFF
.	TRBV28	.	TRBJ1-3	TGTGCCAGCAGAAGGGACGTCGCTGGAAACACCATATATTTT	CASRRDVAGNTIYF
TRBD2	TRBV5-1	.	TRBJ2-5	TGCGCCAGCAGCCCCCCAGGACTAGCGGGGTACCAAGAGACCCAGTACTTC	CASSPPGLAGYQETQYF
TRBD2	TRBV7-8	.	TRBJ2-1	TGTGCCAGCAGCCGGAGCGGGGACTCCTACAATGAGCAGTTCTTC	CASSRSGDSYNEQFF
.	TRBV4-2	.	TRBJ2-3	TGTGCCAGCAGCCGTGGTCGGGGCACCGGCACAGATACGCAGTATTTT	CASSRGRGTGTDTQYF
.	TRBV4-2	.	TRBJ2-6	TGTGCCAGCAGCCAATGGACCTTAAACCCGACAGTGATCTCTGGGGCCAACGTCCTGACTTTC	CASSQWTLNPTVISGANVLTF